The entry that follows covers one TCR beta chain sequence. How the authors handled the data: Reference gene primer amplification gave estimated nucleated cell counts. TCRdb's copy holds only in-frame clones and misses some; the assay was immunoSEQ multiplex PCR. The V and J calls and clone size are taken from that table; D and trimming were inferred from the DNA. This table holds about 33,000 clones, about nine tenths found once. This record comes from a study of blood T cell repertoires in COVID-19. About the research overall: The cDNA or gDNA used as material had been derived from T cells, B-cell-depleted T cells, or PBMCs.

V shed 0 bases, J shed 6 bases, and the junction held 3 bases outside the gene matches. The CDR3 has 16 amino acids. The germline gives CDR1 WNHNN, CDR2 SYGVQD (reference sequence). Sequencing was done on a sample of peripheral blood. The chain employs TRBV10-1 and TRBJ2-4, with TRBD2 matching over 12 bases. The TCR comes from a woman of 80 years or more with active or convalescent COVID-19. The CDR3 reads CASSESSTSGGNIQYF. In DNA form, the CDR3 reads TGCGCCAGCAGTGAGTCATCGACTAGCGGGGGAAACATTCAGTACTTC.